What follows are 12 T cell receptor beta chains derived from one specimen sequenced in a study of cytomegalovirus exposure and HLA in healthy donors. The study ran its PCR with 60 Vbeta and 13 Jbeta primers. Produced via immunoSEQ multiplex PCR; TCRdb's table is partial and in-frame only. The data show 150,000 to 200,000 clones, and the top ten clones hold roughly 0.74%. The specimen sequenced was PBMCs. These receptors all come from a boy between 10 and 17 years old in good health and CMV-seronegative.

This sequence joins TRBV10-2 and TRBJ2-3, with 8 bases identical to TRBD2. The V gene end was trimmed by 7 bases and the J gene end by 3 bases; junction bases not matched to a gene: 9. The CDR3 sequence is 15 residues long. Per germline, CDR1 WSHSY and CDR2 SAAADI. The CDR3 bases are TGCGCCAGCAAAGAAGGACTAGCCCGGACAGATACGCAGTATTTT. This translates into CASKEGLARTDTQYF.

The genes are TRBV30 and TRBJ1-3, with 8 bases aligning to TRBD1. Germline V lookup: CDR1 GTSNPN, CDR2 SVGIG (reference sequence). Trimming took 3 bases from V and 2 from J; bases not matched to a gene: 6. The CDR3 runs 15 residues. CDR3 DNA: TGTGCCTGGAGCAGGACAGGGAACCCTGGAAACACCATATATTTT. Protein product: CAWSRTGNPGNTIYF.

The chain is built from TRBV14 and TRBJ1-1, with D uncertain. There are 13 residues in the CDR3. Germline-derived CDR1 and CDR2 are SGHDN and FVKESK. V lost 4 bases to trimming and J lost 4 bases, with 10 bases between them. The CDR3: CASSPRASTEAFF. The CDR3, as DNA: TGTGCCAGCAGCCCGAGGGCGTCCACTGAAGCTTTCTTT.

The CDR3 DNA follows: TGTGCCAGTAGTATGAGTGTTTACACTGAAGCTTTCTTT. It codes for CASSMSVYTEAFF. The chain uses TRBV19 and TRBJ1-1, with unresolved D. Looked up from germline, CDR1 is LNHDA and CDR2 is SQIVND (reference sequence). This CDR3 is 13 amino acids long. V lost 3 bases, J lost 3 bases, and 8 bases lay in between.

The chain uses TRBV28 and TRBJ2-1; a weak D match, TRBD2 (6 bases). There are 14 residues in the CDR3. V was clipped by 2 bases and J by 14 bases, with 19 bases between them. Looked up from germline, CDR1 is MDHEN and CDR2 is SYDVKM. For the CDR3, the DNA is TGTGCCAGCAGTTTACATCTCTCCGGGACTCTGGAGTTCTTC. Translated, it gives CASSLHLSGTLEFF.

This chain joins TRBV28 and TRBJ1-1; D may be TRBD1 (5 bases). CDR1 is MDHEN, CDR2 SYDVKM, per germline. The CDR3 is made up of 16 amino acids. V lost 6 bases and J 10 bases, leaving 27 bases between the germline ends. CDR3 protein: CASSPGSGRPERRAFF. The DNA of the CDR3 is TGTGCCAGCAGCCCTGGTTCAGGGCGGCCCGAAAGGCGAGCTTTCTTT.

The chain joins TRBV6-1 to TRBJ1-1, with D possibly TRBD1 on 5 matching bases. This CDR3 is 15 amino acids long. V was pared by 4 bases and J by 0 bases, with 12 bases between. Germline CDR1 reads MNHNS; CDR2 reads SASEGT. CDR3 sequence: CASSGRQIMNTEAFF. The CDR3 DNA sequence: TGTGCCAGCAGTGGAAGACAGATAATGAACACTGAAGCTTTCTTT.

The genes are TRBV5-1 and TRBJ1-4; tentative D call: TRBD1 (5 bases). Germline lookup yields CDR1 SGHRS and CDR2 YFSETQ. The V gene lost 0 bases and the J gene lost 8 bases, with 14 bases spanning the gap. There are 15 residues in the CDR3. The CDR3 region is CASSLGGDSAEKLFF. The DNA for the CDR3 is TGCGCCAGCAGCTTGGGGGGGGATTCGGCGGAAAAACTGTTTTTT.

This chain uses TRBV11-2 with TRBJ1-2; D ambiguous. Germline-derived CDR1 and CDR2 are SGHAT and FQNNGV. The ends were cut back, 3 bases at V and 4 bases at J, with 6 bases in the middle. This CDR3 contains 12 residues. The DNA of the CDR3 is TGTGCCAGCAGCTTCCGGAGCTATGGCTACACCTTC. It yields the protein CASSFRSYGYTF.

This chain connects TRBV18 to TRBJ2-3; TRBD2 might be the D (7 bases). This CDR3 has 17 amino acids. Germline assignment: CDR1 KGHSH and CDR2 LQKENI. V was shortened by 5 bases and J by 2 bases, with 20 bases between the two germline ends. Here the CDR3 DNA reads TGTGCCAGCTCAACGCCCTTACGGGGGGCCTACACAGATACGCAGTATTTT. It specifies CASSTPLRGAYTDTQYF.

This chain uses TRBV7-2 with TRBJ1-1, with D perhaps TRBD1 (5 bases). From germline, CDR1 is SGHTA and CDR2 FQGNSA. This CDR3 has 13 amino acids. The germline V and J ends were trimmed by 7 bases and 4 bases, with 13 bases remaining between them. CDR3 protein: CASIPPGGTEAFF. DNA of the CDR3: TGTGCCAGCATCCCACCGGGGGGCACTGAAGCTTTCTTT.

This sequence joins TRBV9 and TRBJ2-5, with a possible D match to TRBD1 (5 bases). Trimming shortened V by 3 bases and J by 4 bases, and 16 bases separated the two germline ends. CDR3 length equals 15 residues. Per the germline V gene, CDR1 is SGDLS and CDR2 is YYNGEE. CDR3 DNA: TGTGCCAGCAGCGCTGCTCCAGGGTTTTTAGAGACCCAGTACTTC. Translated: CASSAAPGFLETQYF.